This is a list of T cell receptor beta chains from one sample in a study of control samples from healthy donors and cancer patients. Measured with immunoSEQ multiplex PCR; TCRdb has only the in-frame clones, and not every one. The table shows 100,000 to 150,000 clones, with approximately 93% occurring only once. The sequencing sample was made of blood. These receptors all stem from a woman aged 18 to 35 in good health. Both conserved end residues are part of each CDR3. Each record gives: V gene, CDR3 length, CDR3 protein.

v_call: TRBV5-1; cdr3_length: 15; cdr3_aa: CASSFGGGHAAEQFF
v_call: TRBV9; cdr3_length: 17; cdr3_aa: CASSGNIAGGRTDTQYF
v_call: TRBV10-2; cdr3_length: 15; cdr3_aa: CASTRWQGPQETQYF
v_call: TRBV20-1; cdr3_length: 10; cdr3_aa: CSISQETQYF
v_call: TRBV19; cdr3_length: 17; cdr3_aa: CASSLRQGWADNEKLFF
v_call: TRBV2; cdr3_length: 15; cdr3_aa: CASRNDFAGTGELFF
v_call: TRBV28; cdr3_length: 13; cdr3_aa: CASSWAGTYEQYF
v_call: TRBV11-2; cdr3_length: 15; cdr3_aa: CASRLDLSGTYEQYF
v_call: TRBV7-9; cdr3_length: 14; cdr3_aa: CASTSQGGYTEAFF
v_call: TRBV2; cdr3_length: 16; cdr3_aa: CASSEETGGTSNEQFF